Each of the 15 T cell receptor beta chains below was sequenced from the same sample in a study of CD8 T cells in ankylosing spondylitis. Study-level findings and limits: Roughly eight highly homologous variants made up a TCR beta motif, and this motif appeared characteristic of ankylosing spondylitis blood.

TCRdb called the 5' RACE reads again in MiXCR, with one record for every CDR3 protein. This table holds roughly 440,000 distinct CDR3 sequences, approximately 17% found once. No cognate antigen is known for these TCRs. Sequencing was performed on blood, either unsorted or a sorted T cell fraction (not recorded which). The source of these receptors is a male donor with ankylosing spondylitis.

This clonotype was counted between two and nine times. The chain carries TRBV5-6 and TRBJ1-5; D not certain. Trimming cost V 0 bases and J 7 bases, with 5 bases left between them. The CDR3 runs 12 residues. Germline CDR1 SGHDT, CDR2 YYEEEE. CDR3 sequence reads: CASSLAQQPQHF. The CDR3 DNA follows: TGTGCCAGCAGCTTGGCCCAGCAGCCCCAGCATTTT.

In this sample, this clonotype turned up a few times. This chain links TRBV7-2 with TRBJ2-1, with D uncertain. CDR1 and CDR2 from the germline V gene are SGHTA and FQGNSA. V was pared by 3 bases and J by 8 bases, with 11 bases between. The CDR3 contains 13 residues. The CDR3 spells CASSFTRLDEQFF. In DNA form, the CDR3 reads TGTGCCAGCAGCTTCACACGTTTAGATGAGCAGTTCTTC.

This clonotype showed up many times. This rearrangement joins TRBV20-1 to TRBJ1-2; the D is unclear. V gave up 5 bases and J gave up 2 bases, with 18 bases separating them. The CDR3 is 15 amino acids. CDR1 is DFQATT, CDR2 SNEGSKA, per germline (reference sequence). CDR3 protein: CSAHYAKRKNYGYTF. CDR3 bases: TGCAGTGCTCACTACGCGAAACGCAAGAACTATGGCTACACCTTC.

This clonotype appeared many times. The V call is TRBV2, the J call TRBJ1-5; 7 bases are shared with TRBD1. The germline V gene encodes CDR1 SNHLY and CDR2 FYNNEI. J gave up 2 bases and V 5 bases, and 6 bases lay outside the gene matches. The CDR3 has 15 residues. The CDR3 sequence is CASSTTGLGNQPQHF. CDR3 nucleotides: TGTGCCAGCAGTACGACAGGGTTGGGCAATCAGCCCCAGCATTTT.

The CDR3 loop reads CASSFPGQAPYEQYF. The CDR3 DNA sequence: TGTGCCAGCAGCTTTCCAGGACAGGCCCCCTACGAGCAGTACTTC. The V call is TRBV7-2, the J call TRBJ2-7; 7 bases are shared with TRBD1. CDR1 SGHTA and CDR2 FQGNSA come from the germline V gene. V lost 3 bases, J lost 2 bases, and 7 bases stayed unmatched. The CDR3 covers 15 residues.

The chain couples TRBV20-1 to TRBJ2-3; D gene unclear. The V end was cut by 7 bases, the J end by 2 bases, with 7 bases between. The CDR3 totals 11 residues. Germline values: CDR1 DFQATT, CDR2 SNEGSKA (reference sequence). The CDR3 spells CSVFITDTQYF. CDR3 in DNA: TGCAGTGTATTCATCACAGATACGCAGTATTTT.

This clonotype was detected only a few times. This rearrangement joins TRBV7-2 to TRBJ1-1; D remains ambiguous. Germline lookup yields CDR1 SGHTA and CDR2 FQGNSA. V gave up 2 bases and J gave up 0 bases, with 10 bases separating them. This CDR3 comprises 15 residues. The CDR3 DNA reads TGTGCCAGCAGCTTAATGGGCAGGATGAACACTGAAGCTTTCTTT. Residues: CASSLMGRMNTEAFF.

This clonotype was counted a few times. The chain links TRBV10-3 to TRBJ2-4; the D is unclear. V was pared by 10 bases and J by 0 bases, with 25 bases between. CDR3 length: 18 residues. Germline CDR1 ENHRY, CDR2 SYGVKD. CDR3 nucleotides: TGTGCCACCTCATCGATCCACCTTTCCCTAGGAGCCAAAAACATTCAGTACTTC. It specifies CATSSIHLSLGAKNIQYF.

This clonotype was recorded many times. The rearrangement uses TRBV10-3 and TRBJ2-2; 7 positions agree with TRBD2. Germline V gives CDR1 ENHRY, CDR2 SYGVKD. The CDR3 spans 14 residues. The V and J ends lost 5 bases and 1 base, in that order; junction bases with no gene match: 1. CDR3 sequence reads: CAISPSGNTGELFF. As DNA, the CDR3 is TGTGCCATCAGTCCTAGCGGGAACACCGGGGAGCTGTTTTTT.

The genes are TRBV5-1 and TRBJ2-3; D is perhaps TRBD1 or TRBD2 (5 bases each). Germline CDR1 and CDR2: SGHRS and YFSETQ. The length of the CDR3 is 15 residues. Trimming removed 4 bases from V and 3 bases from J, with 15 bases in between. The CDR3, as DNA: TGCGCCAGCAGCAGGGGACCCATCAAGACAGATACGCAGTATTTT. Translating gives CASSRGPIKTDTQYF.

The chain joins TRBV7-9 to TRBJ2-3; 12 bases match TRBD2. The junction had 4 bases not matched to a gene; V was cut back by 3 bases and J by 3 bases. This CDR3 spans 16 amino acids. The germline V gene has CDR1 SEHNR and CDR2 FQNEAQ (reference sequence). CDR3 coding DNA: TGTGCCAGCAGCTTCCTAGCGGGAGGGTGGACAGATACGCAGTATTTT. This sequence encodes CASSFLAGGWTDTQYF.

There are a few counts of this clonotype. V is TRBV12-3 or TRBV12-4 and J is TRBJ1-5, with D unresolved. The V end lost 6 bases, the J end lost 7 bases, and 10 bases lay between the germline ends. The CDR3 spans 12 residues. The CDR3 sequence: CASSQVSQPQHF. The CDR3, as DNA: TGTGCCAGCAGCCAGGTGAGCCAGCCCCAGCATTTT.

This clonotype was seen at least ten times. The CDR3 DNA reads as TGCAGTGCTGTCTGGGTAGAAAGCCGCTATGGCTACACCTTC. Translated: CSAVWVESRYGYTF. The rearrangement uses TRBV20-1 and TRBJ1-2, with D unresolved. The CDR3 consists of 14 residues. Per the germline V gene, CDR1 is DFQATT and CDR2 is SNEGSKA (reference sequence). V was cut by 5 bases and J by 4 bases, with 17 bases left in between.

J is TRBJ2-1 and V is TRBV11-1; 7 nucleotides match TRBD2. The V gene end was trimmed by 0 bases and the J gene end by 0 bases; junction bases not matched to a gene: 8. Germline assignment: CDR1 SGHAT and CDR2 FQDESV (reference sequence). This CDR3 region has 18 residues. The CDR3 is CASSLASGAGVSYNEQFF. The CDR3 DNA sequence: TGTGCCAGCAGCTTAGCGAGCGGGGCGGGGGTCTCCTACAATGAGCAGTTCTTC. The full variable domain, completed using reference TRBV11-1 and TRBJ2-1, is EAEVAQSPRYKITEKSQAVAFWCDPISGHATLYWYRQILGQGPELLVQFQDESVVDDSQLPKDRFSAERLKGVDSTLKIQPAELGDSAMYLCASSLASGAGVSYNEQFFGPGTRLTVL.

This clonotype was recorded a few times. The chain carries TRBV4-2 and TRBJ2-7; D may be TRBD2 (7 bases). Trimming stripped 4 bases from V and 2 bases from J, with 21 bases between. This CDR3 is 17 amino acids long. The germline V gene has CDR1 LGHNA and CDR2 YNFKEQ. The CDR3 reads CASSREGGREYAYEQYF. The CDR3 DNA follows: TGTGCCAGCAGCCGGGAGGGGGGCAGGGAGTATGCCTACGAGCAGTACTTC.